This TCR beta chain was captured in a study of human T cells and chemical hapten exposure. Whole-study context: Reading of the patch tests, which applied 0.01% DPC to the upper back, occurred at 6 days.

Time point: pre-sensitization, week 0. Treatment noted: therapeutic diphenylcyclopropenone sensitization with weekly scalp DPC. Those who donated were patients with alopecia, 18 to 70 years of age, and suitable for DPC. TCRdb passed the RACE reads through MiXCR, listing each CDR3 protein once. This sample yields 150,000 to 200,000 distinct CDR3 sequences, of which 30% are seen a single time; less than 3% belongs to the top ten. Germline V gene sequence: CDR1 SGHTA, CDR2 FQGNSA. The CDR3 is made up of 14 amino acids. Trimming shortened V by 6 bases and J by 0 bases, and 8 bases separated the two germline ends.

This clonotype was obtained from a woman aged 25 to 39 with alopecia areata. Some clones in this sample may be carry-over from other donors' samples. The sequences come from whole blood, collected in connection with sensitization to the hapten diphenylcyclopropenone (DPC). The gene calls are TRBV7-2 and TRBJ2-2; D uncertain. The DNA of the CDR3 is TGTGCCAGCAGACCTACAACGAACACCGGGGAGCTGTTTTTT. It specifies CASRPTTNTGELFF.